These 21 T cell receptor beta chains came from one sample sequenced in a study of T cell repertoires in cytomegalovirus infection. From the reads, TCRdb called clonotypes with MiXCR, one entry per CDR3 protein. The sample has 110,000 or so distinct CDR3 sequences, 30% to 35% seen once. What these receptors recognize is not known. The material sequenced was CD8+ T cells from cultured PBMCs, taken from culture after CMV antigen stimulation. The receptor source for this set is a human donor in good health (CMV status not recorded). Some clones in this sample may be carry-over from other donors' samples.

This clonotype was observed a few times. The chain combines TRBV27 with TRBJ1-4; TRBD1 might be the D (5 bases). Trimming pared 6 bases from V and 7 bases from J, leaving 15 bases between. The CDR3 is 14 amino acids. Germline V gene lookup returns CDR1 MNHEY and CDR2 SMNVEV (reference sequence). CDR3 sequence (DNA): TGTGCCAGCAGCCGGGGGACGGTGGGTGAAAAACTGTTTTTT. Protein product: CASSRGTVGEKLFF.

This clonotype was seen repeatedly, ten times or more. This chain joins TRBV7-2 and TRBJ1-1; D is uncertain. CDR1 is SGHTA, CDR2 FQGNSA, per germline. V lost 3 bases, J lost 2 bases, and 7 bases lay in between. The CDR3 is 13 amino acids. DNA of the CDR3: TGTGCCAGCAGCTTTTGGCAAAACACTGAAGCTTTCTTT. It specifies CASSFWQNTEAFF.

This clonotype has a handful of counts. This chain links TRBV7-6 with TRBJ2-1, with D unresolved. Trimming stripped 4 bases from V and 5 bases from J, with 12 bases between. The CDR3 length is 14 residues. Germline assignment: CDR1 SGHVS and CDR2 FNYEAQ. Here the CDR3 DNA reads TGTGCCAGCAGCTCAGCCGAGGTGAACAATGAGCAGTTCTTC. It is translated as CASSSAEVNNEQFF. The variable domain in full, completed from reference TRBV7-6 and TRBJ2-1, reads GAGVSQSPRYKVTKRGQDVALRCDPISGHVSLYWYRQALGQGPEFLTYFNYEAQQDKSGLPNDRFSAERPEGSISTLTIQRTEQRDSAMYRCASSSAEVNNEQFFGPGTRLTVL.

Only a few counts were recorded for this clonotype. CDR3 coding DNA: TGCGCCAGCAGCCAAGGACCGGGACAGGAAACCTCTGGGGCCAACGTCCTGACTTTC. This codes for CASSQGPGQETSGANVLTF. This chain connects TRBV4-1 to TRBJ2-6; 8 nucleotides agree with TRBD1. The ends lost 1 base at V and 0 bases at J; junction bases unmatched: 8. Germline V gene data show CDR1 as MGHRA and CDR2 as YSYEKL. The CDR3 is made up of 19 amino acids.

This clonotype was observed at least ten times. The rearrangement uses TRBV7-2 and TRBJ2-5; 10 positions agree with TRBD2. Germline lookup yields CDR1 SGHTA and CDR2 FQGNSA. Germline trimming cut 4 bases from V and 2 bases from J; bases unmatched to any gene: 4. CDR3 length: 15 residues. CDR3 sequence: CASSSTSGVQETQYF. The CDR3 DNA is TGTGCCAGCAGCTCCACTAGCGGGGTTCAAGAGACCCAGTACTTC.

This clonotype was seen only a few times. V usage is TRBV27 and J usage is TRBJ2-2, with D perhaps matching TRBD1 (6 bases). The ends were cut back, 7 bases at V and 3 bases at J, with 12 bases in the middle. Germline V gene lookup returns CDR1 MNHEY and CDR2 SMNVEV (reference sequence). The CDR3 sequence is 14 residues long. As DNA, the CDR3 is TGTGCCAGCAAGGATAACAGGGACACCGGGGAGCTGTTTTTT. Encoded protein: CASKDNRDTGELFF.

CDR3 region: CASSYGSSGGTNTGELFF. In nucleotides, the CDR3 is TGTGCCAGCAGTTACGGGTCTAGCGGGGGGACGAACACCGGGGAGCTGTTTTTT. J is TRBJ2-2 and V is TRBV6-5; 11 bases agree with TRBD2. This CDR3 comprises 18 residues. The ends lost 2 bases at V and 0 bases at J; junction bases unmatched: 5. Per the germline V gene, CDR1 is MNHEY and CDR2 is SVGAGI.

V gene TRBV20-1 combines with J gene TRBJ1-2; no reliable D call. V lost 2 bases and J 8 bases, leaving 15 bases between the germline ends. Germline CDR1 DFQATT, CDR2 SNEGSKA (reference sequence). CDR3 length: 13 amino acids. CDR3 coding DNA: TGCAGTGCTAGAAGGGAGGGCGGGAAGGGCTACACCTTC. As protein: CSARREGGKGYTF.

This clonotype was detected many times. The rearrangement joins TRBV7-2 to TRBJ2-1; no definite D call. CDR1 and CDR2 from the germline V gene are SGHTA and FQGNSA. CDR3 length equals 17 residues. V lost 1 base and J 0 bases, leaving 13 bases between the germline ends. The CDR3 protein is CASSLDVTSSSYNEQFF. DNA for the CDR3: TGTGCCAGCAGCTTAGACGTGACGTCGAGCTCCTACAATGAGCAGTTCTTC.

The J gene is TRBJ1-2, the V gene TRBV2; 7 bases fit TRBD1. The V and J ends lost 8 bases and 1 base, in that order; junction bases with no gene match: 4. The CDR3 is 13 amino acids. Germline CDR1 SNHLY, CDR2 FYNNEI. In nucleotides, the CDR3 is TGTGCCAGCCAGGGGGAGGGTAACTATGGCTACACCTTC. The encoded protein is CASQGEGNYGYTF.

CDR3 sequence: CASSLDLYDRGPYNEQFF. CDR3 DNA sequence: TGTGCCAGCAGCTTAGATCTTTACGACAGGGGGCCTTACAATGAGCAGTTCTTC. This rearrangement joins TRBV11-2 to TRBJ2-1; TRBD1 aligns across 10 bases. Germline CDR1 reads SGHAT; CDR2 reads FQNNGV. V was clipped by 0 bases and J by 4 bases; unmatched bases: 9. This CDR3 contains 18 residues.

CDR3 in amino acids: CASSYSTRGETQYF. In DNA form, the CDR3 reads TGTGCCAGCAGTTACTCGACTAGGGGGGAGACCCAGTACTTC. The genes are TRBV6-5 and TRBJ2-5, with D possibly called TRBD1 or TRBD2 (6 bases each). Germline assignment: CDR1 MNHEY and CDR2 SVGAGI. Trimming stripped 0 bases from V and 5 bases from J, with 10 bases between. CDR3 size: 14 residues.

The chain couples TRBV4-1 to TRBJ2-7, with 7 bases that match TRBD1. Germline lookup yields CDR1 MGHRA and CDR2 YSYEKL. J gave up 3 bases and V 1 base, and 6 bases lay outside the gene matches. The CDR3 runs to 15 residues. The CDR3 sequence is CASSQVNAGGYEQYF. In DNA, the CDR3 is TGCGCCAGCAGCCAAGTAAACGCAGGGGGCTACGAGCAGTACTTC.

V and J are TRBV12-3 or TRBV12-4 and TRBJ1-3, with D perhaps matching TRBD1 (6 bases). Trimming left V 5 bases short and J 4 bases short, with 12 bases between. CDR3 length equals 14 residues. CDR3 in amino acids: CASSDTGTGNTIYF. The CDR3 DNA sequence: TGTGCCAGCAGTGATACCGGGACAGGAAACACCATATATTTT.

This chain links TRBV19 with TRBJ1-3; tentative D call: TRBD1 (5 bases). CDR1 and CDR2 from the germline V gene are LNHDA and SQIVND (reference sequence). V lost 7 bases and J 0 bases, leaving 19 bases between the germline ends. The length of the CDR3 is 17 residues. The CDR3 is CASTERDGPFSGNTIYF. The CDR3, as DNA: TGTGCCAGTACCGAACGGGACGGCCCTTTCTCTGGAAACACCATATATTTT. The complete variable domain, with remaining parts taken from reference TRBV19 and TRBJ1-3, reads DGGITQSPKYLFRKEGQNVTLSCEQNLNHDAMYWYRQDPGQGLRLIYYSQIVNDFQKGDIAEGYSVSREKKESFPLTVTSAQKNPTAFYLCASTERDGPFSGNTIYFGEGSWLTVV.

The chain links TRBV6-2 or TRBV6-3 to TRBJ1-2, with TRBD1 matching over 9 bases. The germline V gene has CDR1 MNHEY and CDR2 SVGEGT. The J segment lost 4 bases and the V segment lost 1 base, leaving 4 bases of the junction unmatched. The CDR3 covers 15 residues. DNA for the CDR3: TGTGCCAGCAGTTACTTGGGACAGGGATCCTATGGCTACACCTTC. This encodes CASSYLGQGSYGYTF.

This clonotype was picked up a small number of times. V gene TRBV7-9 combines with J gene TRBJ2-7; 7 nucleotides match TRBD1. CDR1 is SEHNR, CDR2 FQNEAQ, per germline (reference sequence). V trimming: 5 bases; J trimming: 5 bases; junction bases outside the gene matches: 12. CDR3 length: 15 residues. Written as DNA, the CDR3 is TGTGCCAGCAGCCCGCCGGGACAGATGTCCGACGAGCAGTACTTC. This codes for CASSPPGQMSDEQYF.

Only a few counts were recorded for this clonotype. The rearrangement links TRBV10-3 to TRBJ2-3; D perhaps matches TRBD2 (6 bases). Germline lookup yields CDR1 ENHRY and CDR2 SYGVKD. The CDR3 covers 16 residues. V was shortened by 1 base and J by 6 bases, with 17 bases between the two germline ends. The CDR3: CAISELWGGDRDTQYF. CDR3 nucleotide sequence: TGTGCCATCAGTGAGTTATGGGGCGGGGACCGGGATACGCAGTATTTT.

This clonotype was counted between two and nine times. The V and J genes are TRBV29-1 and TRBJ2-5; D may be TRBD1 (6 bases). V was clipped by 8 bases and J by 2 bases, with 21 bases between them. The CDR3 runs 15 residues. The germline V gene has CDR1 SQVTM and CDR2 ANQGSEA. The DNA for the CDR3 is TGCAGCACAACGACAGGTTTAGGGACACAAGAGACCCAGTACTTC. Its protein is CSTTTGLGTQETQYF.

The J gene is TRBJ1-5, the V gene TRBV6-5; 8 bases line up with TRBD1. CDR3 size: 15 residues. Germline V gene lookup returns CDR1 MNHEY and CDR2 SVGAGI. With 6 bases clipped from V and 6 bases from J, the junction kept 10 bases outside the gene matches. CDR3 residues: CASSSVQGAGQPQHF. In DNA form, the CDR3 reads TGTGCCAGCAGCTCAGTTCAGGGGGCCGGTCAGCCCCAGCATTTT.

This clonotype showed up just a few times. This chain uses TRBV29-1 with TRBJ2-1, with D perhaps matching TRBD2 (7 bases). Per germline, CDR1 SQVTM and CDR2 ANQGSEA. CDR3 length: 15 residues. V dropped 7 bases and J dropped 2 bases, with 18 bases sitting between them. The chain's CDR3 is CSAAPGGEAYNEQFF. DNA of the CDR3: TGCAGCGCGGCCCCGGGGGGCGAAGCCTACAATGAGCAGTTCTTC.